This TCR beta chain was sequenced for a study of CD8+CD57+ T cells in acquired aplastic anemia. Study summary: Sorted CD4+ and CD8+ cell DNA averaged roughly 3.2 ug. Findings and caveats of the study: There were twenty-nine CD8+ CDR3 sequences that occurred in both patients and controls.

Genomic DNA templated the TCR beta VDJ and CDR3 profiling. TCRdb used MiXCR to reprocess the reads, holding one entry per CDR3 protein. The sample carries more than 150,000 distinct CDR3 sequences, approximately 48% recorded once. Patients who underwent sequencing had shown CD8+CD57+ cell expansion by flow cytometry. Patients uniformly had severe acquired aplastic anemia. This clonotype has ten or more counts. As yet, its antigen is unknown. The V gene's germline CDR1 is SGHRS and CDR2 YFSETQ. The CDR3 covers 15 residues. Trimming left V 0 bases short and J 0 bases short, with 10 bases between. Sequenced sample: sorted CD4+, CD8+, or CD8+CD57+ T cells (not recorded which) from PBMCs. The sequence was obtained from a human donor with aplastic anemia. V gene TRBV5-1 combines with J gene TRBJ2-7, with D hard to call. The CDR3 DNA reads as TGCGCCAGCAGCTTGGCGCCCACAAGCTCCTACGAGCAGTACTTC. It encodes CASSLAPTSSYEQYF. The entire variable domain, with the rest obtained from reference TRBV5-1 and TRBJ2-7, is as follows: KAGVTQTPRYLIKTRGQQVTLSCSPISGHRSVSWYQQTPGQGLQFLFEYFSETQRNKGNFPGRFSGRQFSNSRSEMNVSTLELGDSALYLCASSLAPTSSYEQYFGPGTRLTVT.